This T cell receptor (beta chain) was found in a study of cytomegalovirus exposure and HLA in healthy donors. Whole-study findings and limits: Immune exposure information available was restricted to CMV serostatus.

PCR involved 60 Vbeta and 13 Jbeta primers. The table came from immunoSEQ multiplex PCR; TCRdb's copy has only in-frame clones and leaves some out. The data contain some 140,000 clones, 83% of them singletons. Trimming at V came to 0 bases and at J to 6 bases, leaving 9 bases not matched to a gene. The CDR3 is 18 amino acids. Per the germline V gene, CDR1 is MGHRA and CDR2 is YSYEKL. Details on this clone: Its antigen is still unknown.

The chain recombines TRBV4-1 with TRBJ2-2, with 11 bases matching TRBD2. The sequencing sample was made of PBMCs. The TCR was taken from a man aged 40-55 years in good health and CMV-seronegative. CDR3 region: CASSQEDVILAGAGELFF. DNA for the CDR3: TGCGCCAGCAGCCAAGAGGATGTGATACTAGCGGGAGCCGGGGAGCTGTTTTTT.